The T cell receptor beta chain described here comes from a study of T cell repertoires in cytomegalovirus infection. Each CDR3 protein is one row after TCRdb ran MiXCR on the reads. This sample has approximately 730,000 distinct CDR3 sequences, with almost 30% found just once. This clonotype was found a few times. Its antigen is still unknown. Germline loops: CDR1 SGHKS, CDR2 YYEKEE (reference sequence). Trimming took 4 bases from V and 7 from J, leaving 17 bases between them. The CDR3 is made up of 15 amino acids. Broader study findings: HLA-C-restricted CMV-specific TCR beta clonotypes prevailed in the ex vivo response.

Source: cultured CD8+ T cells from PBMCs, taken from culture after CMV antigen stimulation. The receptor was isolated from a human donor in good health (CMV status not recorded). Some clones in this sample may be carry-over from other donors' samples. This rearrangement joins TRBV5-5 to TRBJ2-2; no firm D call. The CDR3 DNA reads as TGTGCCAGCAGCACACGTCCTCCGGATGTCGGGGAGCTGTTTTTT. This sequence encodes CASSTRPPDVGELFF. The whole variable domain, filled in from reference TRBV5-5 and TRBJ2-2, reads DAGVTQSPTHLIKTRGQQVTLRCSPISGHKSVSWYQQVLGQGPQFIFQYYEKEERGRGNFPDRFSARQFPNYSSELNVNALLLGDSALYLCASSTRPPDVGELFFGEGSRLTVL.